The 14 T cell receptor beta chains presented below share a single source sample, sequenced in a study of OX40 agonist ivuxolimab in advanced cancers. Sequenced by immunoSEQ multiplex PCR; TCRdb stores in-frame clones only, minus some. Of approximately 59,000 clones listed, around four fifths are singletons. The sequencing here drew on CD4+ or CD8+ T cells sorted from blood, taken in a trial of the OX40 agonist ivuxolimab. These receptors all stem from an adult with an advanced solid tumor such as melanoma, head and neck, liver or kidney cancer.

CDR3 sequence: CSVEVREGEFF. For the CDR3, the DNA is TGCAGCGTTGAAGTACGGGAAGGCGAGTTCTTC. The genes are TRBV29-1 and TRBJ2-1; tentative D call: TRBD2 (5 bases). Germline-derived CDR1 and CDR2 are SQVTM and ANQGSEA. The V and J ends lost 1 base and 14 bases respectively, with 12 bases between them. The CDR3 consists of 11 residues.

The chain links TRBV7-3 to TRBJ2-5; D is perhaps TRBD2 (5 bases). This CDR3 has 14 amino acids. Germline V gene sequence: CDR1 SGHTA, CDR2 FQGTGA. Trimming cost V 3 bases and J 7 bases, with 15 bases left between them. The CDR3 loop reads CASSFEGFSGTQYF. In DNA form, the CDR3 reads TGTGCCAGCAGCTTTGAGGGTTTTTCGGGGACCCAGTACTTC.

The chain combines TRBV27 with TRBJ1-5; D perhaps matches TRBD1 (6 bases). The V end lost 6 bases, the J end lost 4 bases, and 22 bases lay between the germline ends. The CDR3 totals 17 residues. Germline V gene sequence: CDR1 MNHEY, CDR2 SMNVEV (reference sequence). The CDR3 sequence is CASSPQQGWLGNQPQHF. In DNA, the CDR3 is TGTGCCAGCAGCCCCCAACAGGGCTGGTTAGGGAATCAGCCCCAGCATTTT.

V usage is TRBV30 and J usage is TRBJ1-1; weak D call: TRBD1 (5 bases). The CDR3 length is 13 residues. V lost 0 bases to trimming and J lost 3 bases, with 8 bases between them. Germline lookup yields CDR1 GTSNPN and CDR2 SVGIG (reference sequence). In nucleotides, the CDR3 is TGTGCCTGGAGTGTACTCAGGGACACTGAAGCTTTCTTT. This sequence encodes CAWSVLRDTEAFF.

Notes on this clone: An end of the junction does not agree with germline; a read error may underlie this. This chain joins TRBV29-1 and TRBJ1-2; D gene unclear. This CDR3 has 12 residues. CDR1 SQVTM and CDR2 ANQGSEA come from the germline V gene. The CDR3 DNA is TGCAGCGTTGAATCCCGATACTACGGCTACACCTTC. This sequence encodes CSVESRYYGYTF. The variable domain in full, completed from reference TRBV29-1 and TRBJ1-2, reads SAVISQKPSRDICQRGTSLTIQCQVDSQVTMMFWYRQQPGQSLTLIATANQGSEATYESGFVIDKFPISRPNLTFSTLTVSNMSPEDSSIYLCSVESRYYGYTFGSGTRLTVV.

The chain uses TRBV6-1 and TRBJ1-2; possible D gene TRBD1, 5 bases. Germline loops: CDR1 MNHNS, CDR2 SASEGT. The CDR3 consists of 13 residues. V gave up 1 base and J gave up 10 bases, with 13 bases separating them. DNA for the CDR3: TGTGCCAGCAGTGAAGAAGTTAGGGGCCTCTACACCTTC. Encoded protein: CASSEEVRGLYTF.

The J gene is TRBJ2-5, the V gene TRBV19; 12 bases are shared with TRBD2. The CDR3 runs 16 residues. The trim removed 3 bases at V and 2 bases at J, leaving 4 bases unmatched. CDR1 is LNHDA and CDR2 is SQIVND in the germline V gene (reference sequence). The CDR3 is CASSIWTSGNQETQYF. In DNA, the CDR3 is TGTGCCAGTAGTATCTGGACTAGCGGGAATCAAGAGACCCAGTACTTC.

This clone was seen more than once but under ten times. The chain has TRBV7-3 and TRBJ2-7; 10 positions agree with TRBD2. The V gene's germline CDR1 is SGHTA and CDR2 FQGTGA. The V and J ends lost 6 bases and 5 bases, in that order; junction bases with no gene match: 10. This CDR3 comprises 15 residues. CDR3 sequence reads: CASSLEPSGSNEQYF. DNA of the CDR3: TGTGCCAGCAGTTTGGAACCTAGCGGGAGTAACGAGCAGTACTTC.

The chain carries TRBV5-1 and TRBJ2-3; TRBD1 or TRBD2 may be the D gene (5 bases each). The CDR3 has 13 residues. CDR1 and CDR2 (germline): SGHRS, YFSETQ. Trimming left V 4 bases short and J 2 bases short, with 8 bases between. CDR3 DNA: TGCGCCAGCAGCCCGGGGACCACAGATACGCAGTATTTT. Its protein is CASSPGTTDTQYF.

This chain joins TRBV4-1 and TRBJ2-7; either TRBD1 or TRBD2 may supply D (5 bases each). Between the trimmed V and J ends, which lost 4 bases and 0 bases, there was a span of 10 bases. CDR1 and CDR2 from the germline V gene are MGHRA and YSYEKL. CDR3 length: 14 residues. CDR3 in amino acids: CASSLTGTSYEQYF. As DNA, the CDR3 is TGCGCCAGCAGCCTTACCGGGACCTCCTACGAGCAGTACTTC.

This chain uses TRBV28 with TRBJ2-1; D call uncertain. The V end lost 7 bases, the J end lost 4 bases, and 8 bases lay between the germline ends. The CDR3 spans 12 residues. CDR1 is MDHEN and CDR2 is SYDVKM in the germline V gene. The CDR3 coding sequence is TGTGCCAGCACTTCGGTTTACAATGAGCAGTTCTTC. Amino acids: CASTSVYNEQFF.

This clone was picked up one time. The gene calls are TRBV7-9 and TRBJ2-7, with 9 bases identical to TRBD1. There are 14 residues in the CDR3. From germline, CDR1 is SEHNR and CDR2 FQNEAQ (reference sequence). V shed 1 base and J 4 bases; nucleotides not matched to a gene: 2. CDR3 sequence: CASSLGDRDYEQYF. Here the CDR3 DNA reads TGTGCCAGCAGCTTAGGGGACAGGGATTACGAGCAGTACTTC.

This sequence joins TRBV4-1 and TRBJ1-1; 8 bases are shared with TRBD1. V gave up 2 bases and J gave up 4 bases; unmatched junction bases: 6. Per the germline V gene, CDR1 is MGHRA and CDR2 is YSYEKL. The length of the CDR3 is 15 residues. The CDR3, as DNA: TGCGCCAGCAGCCAAACGGACAGGGAAGGCACTGAAGCTTTCTTT. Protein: CASSQTDREGTEAFF.

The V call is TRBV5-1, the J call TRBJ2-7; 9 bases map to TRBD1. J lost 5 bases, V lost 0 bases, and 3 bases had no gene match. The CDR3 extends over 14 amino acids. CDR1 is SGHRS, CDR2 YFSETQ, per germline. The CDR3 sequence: CASSLAGTGNEQYF. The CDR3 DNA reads TGCGCCAGCAGCTTGGCGGGGACAGGGAACGAGCAGTACTTC.